The rows below give T cell receptor beta chains drawn from one sample of a study of metastatic and nonmetastatic thyroid tumors. TCRdb re-clonotyped the PCR reads via MiXCR. This sample yields about 24,000 clones, of which less than 20% are seen a single time; 2.5% to 3% belongs to the top ten. The specimen was adjacent normal tissue. These receptors were taken from a male donor with papillary thyroid cancer or a benign thyroid nodule (not recorded which). Some clones in this sample may be carry-over from other donors' samples. Each CDR3 is given with its conserved first and last residue. Fields, in order: clone size, CDR3 length, J gene, V gene, D gene, CDR3 protein, CDR3 DNA. The D gene is left open where the match is weak. Clone size is stated in some rows and not others, as once, few, many or a class when expanded.

many | 17 | TRBJ2-2 | TRBV20-1 | TRBD2 | CSARGLAGAGDTGELFF | TGCAGTGCTAGGGGACTAGCGGGGGCCGGGGACACCGGGGAGCTGTTTTTT
many | 19 | TRBJ1-5 | TRBV30 | TRBD1 | CAWSGARTGGRISNQPQHF | TGTGCCTGGAGTGGGGCCCGGACAGGGGGCAGGATTAGCAATCAGCCCCAGCATTTT
many | 13 | TRBJ2-5 | TRBV9 | - | CACSEAHEETQYF | TGTGCCTGCAGCGAGGCCCATGAGGAGACCCAGTACTTC
- | 14 | TRBJ2-3 | TRBV9 | - | CASSYWGARDTQYF | TGTGCCAGCAGCTACTGGGGGGCGCGAGATACGCAGTATTTT
medium-sized | 15 | TRBJ2-1 | TRBV2 | - | CASSAAGSSYNEQFF | TGTGCCAGCAGTGCTGCGGGGAGCTCCTACAATGAGCAGTTCTTC
many | 16 | TRBJ1-4 | TRBV6-1 | TRBD1 | CASSPRQGAANEKLFF | TGTGCCAGCAGTCCACGACAGGGGGCTGCTAATGAAAAACTGTTTTTT
many | 15 | TRBJ2-3 | TRBV9 | TRBD2 | CASSVGGGTGDTQYF | TGTGCCAGCAGCGTAGGGGGGGGGACTGGAGATACGCAGTATTTT
many | 14 | TRBJ2-3 | TRBV3-1 | TRBD2 | CASTLAGDTDTQYF | TGTGCCAGTACTTTAGCGGGGGACACAGATACGCAGTATTTT
many | 15 | TRBJ2-1 | TRBV20-1 | TRBD2 | CSARDETSGGRRQFF | TGCAGTGCTAGAGATGAGACTAGCGGGGGCCGTCGGCAGTTCTTC
many | 17 | TRBJ2-5 | TRBV3-1 | TRBD2 | CASSQRTSGRVQETQYF | TGTGCCAGCAGCCAGAGGACTAGCGGGAGGGTCCAAGAGACCCAGTACTTC
many | 15 | TRBJ1-2 | TRBV7-3 | - | CASSLIPGEVFGYTF | TGTGCCAGCAGCTTAATACCGGGAGAGGTATTCGGCTACACCTTC
medium-sized | 14 | TRBJ2-1 | TRBV27 | TRBD2 | CASSDISRGAEQFF | TGTGCCAGCAGTGATATATCGCGGGGGGCTGAGCAGTTCTTC
many | 14 | TRBJ2-5 | TRBV5-1 | TRBD1 | CASRNPQGAETQYF | TGCGCCAGCAGAAACCCACAGGGGGCCGAGACCCAGTACTTC
few | 17 | TRBJ1-6 | TRBV10-3 | - | CAISEPSSRTANSPLHF | TGTGCCATCAGTGAGCCCTCATCTAGGACCGCGAATTCGCCCCTCCACTTT
many | 13 | TRBJ2-1 | TRBV7-3 | TRBD1 | CASGTDSYNEQFF | TGTGCCAGCGGGACAGACTCCTACAATGAGCAGTTCTTC
many | 17 | TRBJ2-1 | TRBV5-6 | - | CASSLGESVLGWNEQFF | TGTGCCAGCAGTTTGGGGGAAAGCGTCCTAGGGTGGAATGAGCAGTTCTTC